This TCR beta chain was captured by sequencing in a study of molecular identifiers for immune sequencing clone quantification. Sorting isolated naive CD8 T cells as CD8+CD4-CCR7+CD45RA+ events. The germline V and J ends were trimmed by 8 bases and 12 bases, with 20 bases remaining between them. There are 14 residues in the CDR3. It was with previously described methods and listed TCR primers that bulk TCR libraries were made. TCRdb recomputed calls from the PCR reads with MiXCR, one row per CDR3 protein. The table includes over 70,000 distinct CDR3 sequences, about 23% detected once. As to this clonotype: A much bigger clone sits one base away, suggesting this may be a read error.

The rearrangement joins TRBV12-3 or TRBV12-4 to TRBJ2-6; D remains ambiguous. The clonotype comes from a human donor in good health. Some libraries in this study had Jurkat cell RNA spiked in. Material for sequencing was naive CD8+ T cells from blood, with Jurkat cell RNA spiked in. Specified subset: FACS-sorted CD8+CD4-CCR7+CD45RA+ naive T cells. The CDR3 DNA follows: TGTGCCAGCGGTCCCTTGGGTTGGCCCGCCGTCCTGACTTTC. Protein: CASGPLGWPAVLTF.